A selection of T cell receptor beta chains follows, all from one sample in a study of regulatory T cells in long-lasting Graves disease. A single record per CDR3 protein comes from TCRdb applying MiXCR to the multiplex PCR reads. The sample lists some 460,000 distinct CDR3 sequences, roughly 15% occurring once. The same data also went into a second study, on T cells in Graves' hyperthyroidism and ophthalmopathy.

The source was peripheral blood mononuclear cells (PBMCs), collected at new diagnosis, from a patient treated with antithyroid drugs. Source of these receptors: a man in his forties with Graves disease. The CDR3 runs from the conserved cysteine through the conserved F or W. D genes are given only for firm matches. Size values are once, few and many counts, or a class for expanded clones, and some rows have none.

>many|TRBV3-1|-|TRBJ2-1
TGTGCCAGCAGCCCTACGCGGACCAATGAGCAGTTCTTC
CASSPTRTNEQFF
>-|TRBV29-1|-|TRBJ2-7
TGCAGCGTGCCCCGGGTGGGGTCCTCCCCTCTCGAGCAGTACTTC
CSVPRVGSSPLEQYF
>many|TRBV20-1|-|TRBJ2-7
TGCAGTGCTCAGACAGGTATGACTTACTACGAGCAGTACTTC
CSAQTGMTYYEQYF
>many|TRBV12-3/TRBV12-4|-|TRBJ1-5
TGTGCCAGCAGTTTAAGGGGTCTGCGGAATCAGCCCCAGCATTTT
CASSLRGLRNQPQHF
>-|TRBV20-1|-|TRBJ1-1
TGCAGTGCTAGAGATTTAAACCTAGACACTGAAGCTTTCTTT
CSARDLNLDTEAFF
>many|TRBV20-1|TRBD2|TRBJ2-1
TGCAGTGCTAGAGAACGGGTAGCGGGAGTGTCCTACAATGAGCAGTTCTTC
CSARERVAGVSYNEQFF
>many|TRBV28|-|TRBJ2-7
TGTGCCAGCAGCCAGGGGTCGGACTCCTACGAGCAGTACTTC
CASSQGSDSYEQYF
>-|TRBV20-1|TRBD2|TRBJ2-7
TGCAGTGCTAGGGCCCCACCCGGGACTAGCGGGAGGAGCTCCTACGAGCAGTACTTC
CSARAPPGTSGRSSYEQYF
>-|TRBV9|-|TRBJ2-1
TGTGCCAGCAGCGTAGATACTAAGAACAATGAGCAGTTCTTC
CASSVDTKNNEQFF
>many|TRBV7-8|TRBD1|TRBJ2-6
TGTGCCAGCAGCTCCGGGACAGGCTTCTCTGGGGCCAACGTCCTGACTTTC
CASSSGTGFSGANVLTF
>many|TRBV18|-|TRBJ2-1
TGTGCCAGCTCACCCAAGGAGGACTTAGCCCAGTTCTTC
CASSPKEDLAQFF
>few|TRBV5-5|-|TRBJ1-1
TGTGCCAGCAGCTTGACAACGGACACTGAAGCTTTCTTT
CASSLTTDTEAFF
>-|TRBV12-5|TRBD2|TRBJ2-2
TGTGCTAGTGGGGGACTAGCGGACACCGGGGAGCTGTTTTTT
CASGGLADTGELFF
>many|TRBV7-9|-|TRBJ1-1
TGTGCCAGCAGCGCAGTAGGGGGGCCTGGCACTGAAGCTTTCTTT
CASSAVGGPGTEAFF
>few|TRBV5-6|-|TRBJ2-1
TGTGCCAGCAGCTTGGTTCGGCATTACAATGAGCAGTTCTTC
CASSLVRHYNEQFF
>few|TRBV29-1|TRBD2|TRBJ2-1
TGCAGCGTATCGGGAGGGATAAATGAGCAGTTCTTC
CSVSGGINEQFF
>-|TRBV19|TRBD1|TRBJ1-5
TGTGCCAGTAGTAGTCTACAGGGGGCCTGGAATCAGCCCCAGCATTTT
CASSSLQGAWNQPQHF
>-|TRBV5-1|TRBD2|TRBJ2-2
TGCGCCAGCGGGACTAGCGGGACCACCGGGGAGCTGTTTTTT
CASGTSGTTGELFF
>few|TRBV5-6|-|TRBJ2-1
TGTGCCAGCACTAAGACAGTTTCCTACAATGAGCAGTTCTTC
CASTKTVSYNEQFF
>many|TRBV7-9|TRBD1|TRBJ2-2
TGTGCCAGCAGCTCTTGGACAGGGGGAACCGGGGAGCTGTTTTTT
CASSSWTGGTGELFF
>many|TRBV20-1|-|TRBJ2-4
TGCAGTGCTAGAGCGCCAGCCAAAAACATTCAGTACTTC
CSARAPAKNIQYF
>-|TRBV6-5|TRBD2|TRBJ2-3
TGTGCCAGCAGTTACCGCGTCACTAGCGGGAGGGCCTTAGATACGCAGTATTTT
CASSYRVTSGRALDTQYF